This T cell receptor beta chain is drawn from a study of OX40 agonist ivuxolimab in advanced cancers. Whole-study context: Ivuxolimab is an agonistic anti-OX40 (CD134) antibody, and patients were treated with it. Study results and limitations: CD4+ and CD8+ blood T cells expanded clonally by week 6 at 0.1 to 3.0 mg/kg. CD8+ T cells showed, on average, more clonal expansion than CD4+ cells.

Repertoires were generated with immunoSEQ multiplex PCR, while TCRdb's copy carries only in-frame clones and drops some. The sample contains 99,000 or so clones, 95% to 97% of which appear only once. CDR1 and CDR2 from the germline V gene are MNHEY and SVGAGI. V was shortened by 6 bases and J by 6 bases, with 18 bases between the two germline ends. The CDR3 runs to 14 residues. A remark on this clone: The antigen remains unidentified.

Sequences were derived from CD4+ or CD8+ T cells sorted from blood, sampled in a trial of the OX40 agonist ivuxolimab. The clonotype was recovered from an adult with an advanced solid tumor such as melanoma, head and neck, liver or kidney cancer. V is TRBV6-5 and J is TRBJ2-7; D is perhaps TRBD2 (6 bases). This CDR3 reads CASRPGSPLVEQYF. CDR3 nucleotide sequence: TGTGCCAGCAGACCCGGGAGCCCCCTAGTCGAGCAGTACTTC.